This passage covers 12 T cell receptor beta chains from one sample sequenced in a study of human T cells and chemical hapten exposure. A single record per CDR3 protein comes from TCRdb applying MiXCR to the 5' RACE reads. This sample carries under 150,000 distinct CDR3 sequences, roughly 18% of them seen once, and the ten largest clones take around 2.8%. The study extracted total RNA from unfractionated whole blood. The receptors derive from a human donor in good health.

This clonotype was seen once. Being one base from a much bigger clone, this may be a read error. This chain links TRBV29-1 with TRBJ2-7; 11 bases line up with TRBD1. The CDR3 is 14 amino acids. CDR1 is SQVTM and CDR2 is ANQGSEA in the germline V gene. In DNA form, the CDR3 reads TGCGGCGTTGTTAGGACAGGGGGCCTTAGCGAGCAGTACTTC. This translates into CGVVRTGGLSEQYF.

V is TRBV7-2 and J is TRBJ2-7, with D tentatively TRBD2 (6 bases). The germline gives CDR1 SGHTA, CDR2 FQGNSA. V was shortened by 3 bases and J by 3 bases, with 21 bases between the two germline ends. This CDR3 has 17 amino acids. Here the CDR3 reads CASSFVVRRDQLYEQYF. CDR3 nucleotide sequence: TGTGCCAGCAGCTTTGTGGTGAGGCGGGACCAACTCTACGAGCAGTACTTC.

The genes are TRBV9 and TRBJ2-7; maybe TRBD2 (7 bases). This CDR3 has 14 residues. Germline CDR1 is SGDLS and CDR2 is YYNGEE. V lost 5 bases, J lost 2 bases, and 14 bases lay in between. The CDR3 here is CASSLGGGPYEQYF. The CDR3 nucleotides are TGTGCCAGCAGTCTAGGGGGGGGGCCCTACGAGCAGTACTTC. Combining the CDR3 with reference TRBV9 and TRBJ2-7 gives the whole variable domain DSGVTQTPKHLITATGQRVTLRCSPRSGDLSVYWYQQSLDQGLQFLIQYYNGEERAKGNILERFSAQQFPDLHSELNLSSLELGDSALYFCASSLGGGPYEQYFGPGTRLTVT.

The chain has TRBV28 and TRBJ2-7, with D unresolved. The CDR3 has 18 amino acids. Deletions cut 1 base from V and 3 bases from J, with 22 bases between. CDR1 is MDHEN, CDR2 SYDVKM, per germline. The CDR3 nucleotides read TGTGCCAGCAGTTTATACACTCGAAAGGCCCCCCTACTCTACGAGCAGTACTTC. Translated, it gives CASSLYTRKAPLLYEQYF.

The CDR3 coding sequence is TGTGCCATCACCCCGGACAGGAACACTGAAGCTTTCTTT. This codes for CAITPDRNTEAFF. The chain combines TRBV10-3 with TRBJ1-1; TRBD1 might be the D (6 bases). Per germline, CDR1 ENHRY and CDR2 SYGVKD. V was clipped by 7 bases and J by 1 base, with 10 bases between them. The CDR3 totals 13 residues.

The CDR3 protein is CASSPRDSNQPQHF. The CDR3 bases are TGTGCCAGCAGCCCGCGGGACAGCAATCAGCCCCAGCATTTT. The chain has TRBV5-8 and TRBJ1-5, with a possible D match to TRBD1 (5 bases). The CDR3 spans 14 residues. Germline CDR1 reads SGHTS; CDR2 reads YDEGEE. The V end lost 4 bases, the J end lost 1 base, and 9 bases lay between the germline ends.

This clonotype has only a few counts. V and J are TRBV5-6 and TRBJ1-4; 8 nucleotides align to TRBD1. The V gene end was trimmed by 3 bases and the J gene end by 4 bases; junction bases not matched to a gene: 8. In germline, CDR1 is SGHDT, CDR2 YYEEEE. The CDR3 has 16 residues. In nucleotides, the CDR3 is TGTGCCAGCAGCTCTTTTCCGGGACAGGATAATGAAAAACTGTTTTTT. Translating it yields CASSSFPGQDNEKLFF.

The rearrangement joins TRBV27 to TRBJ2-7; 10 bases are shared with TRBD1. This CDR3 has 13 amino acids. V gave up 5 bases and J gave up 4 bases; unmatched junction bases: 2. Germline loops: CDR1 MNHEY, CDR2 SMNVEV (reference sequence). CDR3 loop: CASSVGQGYEQYF. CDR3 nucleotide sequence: TGTGCCAGCAGTGTGGGACAGGGGTACGAGCAGTACTTC.

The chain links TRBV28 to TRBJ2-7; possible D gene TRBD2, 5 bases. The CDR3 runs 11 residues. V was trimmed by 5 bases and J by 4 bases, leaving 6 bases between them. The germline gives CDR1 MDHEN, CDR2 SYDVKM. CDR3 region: CASSEGYEQYF. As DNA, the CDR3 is TGTGCCAGCAGTGAGGGTTACGAGCAGTACTTC.

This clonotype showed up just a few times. The CDR3 DNA reads TGTGCCAGTAGTACTCAAGGATGGGAGACCCAGTACTTC. It is translated as CASSTQGWETQYF. The V call is TRBV19, the J call TRBJ2-5; D ambiguous. Germline V CDR1 and CDR2: LNHDA, SQIVND (reference sequence). Between the trimmed V and J ends, which lost 4 bases and 5 bases, there was a span of 11 bases. This CDR3 has 13 amino acids.

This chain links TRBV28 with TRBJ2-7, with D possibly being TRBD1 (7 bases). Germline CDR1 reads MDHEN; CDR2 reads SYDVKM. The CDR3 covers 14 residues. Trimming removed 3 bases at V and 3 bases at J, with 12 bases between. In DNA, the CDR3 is TGTGCCAGCAGTTTCAGGGGGAGGAGCTACGAGCAGTACTTC. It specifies CASSFRGRSYEQYF.

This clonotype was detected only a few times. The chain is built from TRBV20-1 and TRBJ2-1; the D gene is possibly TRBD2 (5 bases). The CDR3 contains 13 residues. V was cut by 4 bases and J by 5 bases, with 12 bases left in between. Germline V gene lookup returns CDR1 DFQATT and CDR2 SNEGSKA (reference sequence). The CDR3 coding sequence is TGCAGTGCTACGAGGGCCCATAACAATGAGCAGTTCTTC. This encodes CSATRAHNNEQFF.